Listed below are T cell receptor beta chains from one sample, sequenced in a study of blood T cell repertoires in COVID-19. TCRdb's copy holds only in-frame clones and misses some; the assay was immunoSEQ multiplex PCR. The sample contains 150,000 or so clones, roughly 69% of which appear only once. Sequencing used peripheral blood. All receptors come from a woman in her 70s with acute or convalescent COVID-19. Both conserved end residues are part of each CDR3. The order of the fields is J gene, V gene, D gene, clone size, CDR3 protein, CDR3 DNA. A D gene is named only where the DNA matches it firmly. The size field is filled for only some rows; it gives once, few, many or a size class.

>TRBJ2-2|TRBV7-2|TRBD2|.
CASSLGGGSNTGELFF
TGTGCCAGCAGCTTAGGCGGGGGGTCTAACACCGGGGAGCTGTTTTTT
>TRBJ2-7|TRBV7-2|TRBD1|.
CASRRQGGAQEQYF
TGTGCCAGCAGGAGACAGGGTGGGGCCCAGGAGCAGTACTTC
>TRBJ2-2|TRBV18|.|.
CASSRTVGELFF
TGTGCCAGCTCTAGAACGGTCGGGGAGCTGTTTTTT
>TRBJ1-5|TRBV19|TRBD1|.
CASSLQGGDQPQHF
TGTGCCAGTAGTTTACAGGGGGGGGATCAGCCCCAGCATTTT
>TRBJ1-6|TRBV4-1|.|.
CASSPTENSPLHF
TGCGCCAGCAGCCCGACAGAGAATTCACCCCTCCACTTT
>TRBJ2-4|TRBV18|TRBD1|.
CASSRQQGAGNIQYF
TGTGCCAGCTCACGACAACAGGGGGCAGGGAACATTCAGTACTTC
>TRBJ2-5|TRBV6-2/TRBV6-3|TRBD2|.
CASSKTAGAVETQYF
TGTGCCAGCAGTAAAACAGCGGGGGCTGTAGAGACCCAGTACTTC
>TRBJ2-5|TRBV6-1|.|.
CASSEVESYQETQYF
TGTGCCAGCAGTGAAGTGGAGTCGTACCAAGAGACCCAGTACTTC
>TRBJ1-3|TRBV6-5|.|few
CASRPRGSGNTIYF
TGTGCCAGCAGGCCCCGGGGTTCTGGAAACACCATATATTTT
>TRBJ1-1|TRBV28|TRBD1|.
CASTIGQANTEAFF
TGTGCCAGCACCATAGGACAGGCCAACACTGAAGCTTTCTTT